Sequencing of this T cell receptor beta chain was carried out in a study of OX40 agonist ivuxolimab in advanced cancers. The wider study: While on treatment, patients had intravenous ivuxolimab at 0.01 to 10 mg/kg every 2 weeks. Those treated in dose escalation had hepatocellular carcinoma, melanoma, renal cell cancer or head and neck cancer. Study results and caveats: What antigens the expanded peripheral T cells recognized was never established.

Sequencing used immunoSEQ multiplex PCR; TCRdb keeps in-frame clones, though not all of them. The top ten hold roughly 3% of the sample, which has roughly 53,000 clones, around four fifths seen once. The CDR3 has 15 residues. Germline CDR1 MNHEY, CDR2 SVGAGI. The V end was cut by 6 bases, the J end by 5 bases, with 19 bases between. As regards this clone: Antigen specificity is unknown.

The chain carries TRBV6-5 and TRBJ1-1; tentative D call: TRBD1 (6 bases). This sequence was found in an adult with an advanced solid tumor such as melanoma, head and neck, liver or kidney cancer. The source material was CD4+ or CD8+ T cells sorted from blood, sampled in a trial of the OX40 agonist ivuxolimab. CDR3 amino acids: CASRLNQGLGTEAFF. CDR3 sequence (DNA): TGTGCCAGCAGACTTAATCAGGGGCTGGGAACTGAAGCTTTCTTT.